A selection of T cell receptor beta chains follows, all from one sample in a study of response to subunit inactivated influenza vaccine. One entry per CDR3 protein, called by TCRdb with MiXCR from the RT-PCR reads. The sample lists around 760,000 distinct CDR3 sequences; approximately 15% were seen once. The sample was PBMCs from blood, taken 14 to 15 days before vaccination. The receptors here all came from a man aged 45-60 years who received an inactivated influenza vaccine. Both conserved end residues are part of each CDR3. Clone size, where shown, is once, few, many, or a class for clones that have expanded.

CDR3	V	J	size
CASKRGSATDTQYF	TRBV6-1	TRBJ2-3	few
CASSQALLDTQYF	TRBV3-1	TRBJ2-3	.
CASSYSTGTPSTDTQYF	TRBV6-5	TRBJ2-3	.
CASSRPPWQDSYEQYF	TRBV5-5	TRBJ2-7	.
CASSQDRGVNSPLHF	TRBV5-1	TRBJ1-6	few
CASSFRPRNTEAFF	TRBV6-1	TRBJ1-1	few
CASSPRGSGFGGTDTQYF	TRBV11-2	TRBJ2-3	once
CASSLEEVAGEPYEQYF	TRBV7-8	TRBJ2-7	.
CASSFSIDRGCYNEQFF	TRBV21-1	TRBJ2-1	.
CASSLVSASYNEQFF	TRBV7-2	TRBJ2-1	few
CASSSRTQGSQETQYF	TRBV6-5	TRBJ2-5	.
CASSLVQDLTDTQYF	TRBV7-9	TRBJ2-3	.
CASRRAQGGGYTF	TRBV5-5	TRBJ1-2	.
CASSQERGGPDTQYF	TRBV4-2	TRBJ2-3	.